These 14 T cell receptor beta chains were all obtained from the same sample, sequenced in a study of T-cell memory formation after mild COVID-19. TCRdb re-called the 5' RACE reads with MiXCR, one entry per CDR3 protein. The table has roughly 600,000 distinct CDR3 sequences, about a sixth seen once. Sequencing was carried out using PBMCs or a T cell subset sorted from them (not recorded which). Receptor source: an adult woman who had mild COVID-19 (a few samples of this study predate the infection). Cell type and time point are not known.

V gene TRBV5-6 combines with J gene TRBJ2-7; D might be TRBD1 or TRBD2, each matching 5 bases. V was cut by 4 bases and J by 3 bases, with 20 bases left in between. This CDR3 is built from 16 residues. The germline V gene has CDR1 SGHDT and CDR2 YYEEEE. Here the CDR3 reads CASSLPGTGPYYEQYF. CDR3 in DNA: TGTGCCAGCAGCCTACCGGGGACGGGGCCCTACTACGAGCAGTACTTC.

The gene calls are TRBV27 and TRBJ2-3; D remains ambiguous. The germline gives CDR1 MNHEY, CDR2 SMNVEV (reference sequence). Deletions cut 6 bases from V and 2 bases from J, with 9 bases between. This CDR3 is 13 amino acids long. The CDR3 here is CASRSLATDTQYF. CDR3 DNA: TGTGCCAGCAGATCCTTGGCCACAGATACGCAGTATTTT.

This clonotype was counted once. One end of the junction does not line up with germline, which may come from a read error. The V call is TRBV7-2, the J call TRBJ2-4, with TRBD1 matching 8 bases. The CDR3 is 15 residues long. The germline V gene has CDR1 SGHTA and CDR2 FQGNSA. This CDR3 reads CASSPQTGVGNIKYF. CDR3 coding DNA: TGTGCCAGCAGCCCCCAGACAGGGGTAGGAAACATTAAGTACTTC.

This clonotype was found a few times. This chain connects TRBV18 to TRBJ2-3; D might be TRBD2 (5 bases). Germline V gene lookup returns CDR1 KGHSH and CDR2 LQKENI. Trimming cost V 3 bases and J 10 bases, with 8 bases left between them. The CDR3 runs to 11 residues. CDR3 loop: CASSPGGPQYF. For the CDR3, the DNA is TGTGCCAGCTCACCTGGAGGTCCGCAGTATTTT.

This clonotype has just a few counts. This chain links TRBV6-1 with TRBJ2-7; tentatively, D is TRBD2 (7 bases). CDR3 size: 15 residues. The V gene's germline CDR1 is MNHNS and CDR2 SASEGT. V was clipped by 0 bases and J by 2 bases, with 11 bases between them. DNA for the CDR3: TGTGCCAGCAGTGAAGCGGGCGGGGGCCCCTACGAGCAGTACTTC. Its protein is CASSEAGGGPYEQYF.

J is TRBJ2-2 and V is TRBV3-1, with no clear D. Trimming left V 0 bases short and J 7 bases short, with 9 bases between. This CDR3 region has 14 residues. Germline CDR1 LGHDT, CDR2 YNNKEL (reference sequence). The DNA of the CDR3 is TGTGCCAGCAGCCAAGAATGGGTAAACGGGGAGCTGTTTTTT. Its translation: CASSQEWVNGELFF.

The sample holds a few counts of this clonotype. The rearrangement links TRBV7-9 to TRBJ1-1; D is undetermined. Looked up from germline, CDR1 is SEHNR and CDR2 is FQNEAQ (reference sequence). V lost 3 bases and J 2 bases, leaving 7 bases between the germline ends. This CDR3 has 13 residues. The chain's CDR3 is CASSLLTNTEAFF. The CDR3 DNA reads TGTGCCAGCAGCTTGCTTACCAACACTGAAGCTTTCTTT.

The chain uses TRBV6-5 and TRBJ2-1; 7 bases fit TRBD1. The germline CDR1 and CDR2 sequences are MNHEY and SVGAGI. J was trimmed by 4 bases and V by 6 bases; bases with no gene match: 9. This CDR3 region has 15 residues. The CDR3 DNA follows: TGTGCCAGCAGCCAGACGACAGGGAGTTACAATGAGCAGTTCTTC. This encodes CASSQTTGSYNEQFF.

This clonotype has only one observation. The rearrangement joins TRBV19 to TRBJ2-3; 14 bases agree with TRBD2. V lost 7 bases to trimming and J lost 4 bases; unmatched junction nucleotides: 16. The CDR3 spans 19 residues. Germline V gives CDR1 LNHDA, CDR2 SQIVND (reference sequence). The CDR3, as DNA: TGTGCCAGTATGGGAGGACTAGCGGGAGGAGAAGGCAGCTCAGATACGCAGTATTTT. Protein sequence: CASMGGLAGGEGSSDTQYF.

This clonotype was detected a few times. The chain has TRBV5-1 and TRBJ2-7; D possibly matches TRBD1 or TRBD2 (5 bases each). The CDR3 is made up of 14 amino acids. Per the germline V gene, CDR1 is SGHRS and CDR2 is YFSETQ. Trimming cost V 3 bases and J 6 bases, with 16 bases left between them. The CDR3 nucleotides read TGCGCCAGCAGCTCCCTAGGGGAGTCGCGCGAGCAGTACTTC. It specifies CASSSLGESREQYF.

This clonotype was detected ten times or more. The chain is built from TRBV7-9 and TRBJ2-7, with 9 bases that match TRBD1. Per the germline V gene, CDR1 is SEHNR and CDR2 is FQNEAQ (reference sequence). The CDR3 consists of 15 residues. The V segment lost 1 base and the J segment 6 bases; nucleotides outside the gene matches: 7. The CDR3 loop is CASSLGTGEVGEQYF. CDR3 DNA sequence: TGTGCCAGCAGCTTAGGGACAGGGGAGGTCGGCGAGCAGTACTTC.

J is TRBJ1-1 and V is TRBV12-3 or TRBV12-4; 7 bases map to TRBD1. V lost 5 bases to trimming and J lost 1 base; unmatched junction nucleotides: 7. The CDR3 is 15 residues long. CDR3 loop: CASSPRRQGNTEAFF. The CDR3 DNA is TGTGCCAGCAGTCCCCGACGACAGGGGAACACTGAAGCTTTCTTT.

The chain combines TRBV5-5 with TRBJ2-1; 13 bases are a match to TRBD2. V shed 4 bases and J 8 bases; nucleotides not matched to a gene: 6. The CDR3 covers 15 residues. Germline CDR1 and CDR2: SGHKS and YYEKEE (reference sequence). The CDR3 DNA reads TGTGCCAGCAGCCGGACTAGCGGGAGTCTCTATGAGCAGTTCTTC. It encodes CASSRTSGSLYEQFF.

This clonotype appeared a single time. The chain couples TRBV7-9 to TRBJ2-3, with 12 bases aligning to TRBD2. Germline V gives CDR1 SEHNR, CDR2 FQNEAQ (reference sequence). The CDR3 extends over 16 amino acids. Trimming removed 5 bases from V and 3 bases from J; junction bases left unmatched: 6. The CDR3, as DNA: TGTGCCAGCAGCGCTTTGGGGACTAGCGGGACAGATACGCAGTATTTT. This translates into CASSALGTSGTDTQYF.